Presented here are 9 T cell receptor beta chains from one specimen sequenced in a study of blood T cell repertoires in COVID-19. Some clones are missing from TCRdb's copy, which holds only in-frame ones; the method was immunoSEQ multiplex PCR. The top ten hold under 6.5% of the sample, which has 75,000 to 90,000 clones, under 95% seen once. The sequenced sample consisted of peripheral blood. The receptor source for this set is a human donor in a cohort sampled during active COVID-19.

The chain recombines TRBV2 with TRBJ2-2; tentative D call: TRBD2 (5 bases). Per germline, CDR1 SNHLY and CDR2 FYNNEI. The germline V and J ends were trimmed by 6 bases and 4 bases, with 9 bases remaining between them. The CDR3 consists of 13 residues. The CDR3 spells CASSPLGTGELFF. CDR3 coding DNA: TGTGCCAGCAGCCCACTAGGCACCGGGGAGCTGTTTTTT.

The rearrangement uses TRBV6-6 and TRBJ1-6, with D perhaps TRBD1 (5 bases). This CDR3 spans 14 amino acids. From germline, CDR1 is MNHNY and CDR2 SVGAGI (reference sequence). Deletions cut 0 bases from V and 8 bases from J, with 8 bases between. The CDR3 loop reads CASSYSGPYSPLHF. The CDR3 DNA follows: TGTGCCAGCAGTTACTCGGGGCCCTATTCACCCCTCCACTTT.

The chain has TRBV2 and TRBJ2-1; tentatively, D is TRBD2 (5 bases). The CDR3 is made up of 15 amino acids. V gave up 4 bases and J gave up 0 bases, with 10 bases separating them. CDR1 and CDR2 from the germline V gene are SNHLY and FYNNEI. DNA of the CDR3: TGTGCCAGCAGTGGGACTGGCCGCTCCTACAATGAGCAGTTCTTC. Amino acid sequence: CASSGTGRSYNEQFF.

The chain employs TRBV3-1 (or the pseudogene TRBV3-2) and TRBJ1-5, with a possible D match to TRBD1 (5 bases). The CDR3 contains 15 residues. The V gene's germline CDR1 is LGHDT and CDR2 YNNKEL (reference sequence). With 5 bases removed from V and 3 bases from J, the gap between germline ends came to 14 bases. The chain's CDR3 is CASSVDSGINQPQHF. Written as DNA, the CDR3 is TGTGCCAGCAGCGTCGACTCAGGGATCAATCAGCCCCAGCATTTT.

V gene TRBV7-2 combines with J gene TRBJ2-5; 11 bases fit TRBD2. The CDR3 runs 15 residues. Trimming cost V 2 bases and J 5 bases; bases outside gene matches: 4. Germline CDR1 and CDR2: SGHTA and FQGNSA. The chain's CDR3 is CASSLHGTSGETQYF. The CDR3 nucleotides read TGTGCCAGCAGCTTACACGGGACTAGCGGCGAGACCCAGTACTTC.

The chain has TRBV10-3 and TRBJ1-1, with D uncertain. V was trimmed by 4 bases and J by 1 base, leaving 10 bases between them. CDR3 length equals 14 residues. Germline CDR1 and CDR2: ENHRY and SYGVKD. The CDR3 DNA reads TGTGCCATCAGTGGCCCCCCGGGGAACACTGAAGCTTTCTTT. This encodes CAISGPPGNTEAFF.

The chain couples TRBV7-2 to TRBJ2-7; D remains ambiguous. The CDR3 is 15 amino acids. CDR1 is SGHTA and CDR2 is FQGNSA in the germline V gene. The germline V and J ends were trimmed by 4 bases and 9 bases, with 22 bases remaining between them. CDR3 residues: CASSSTWAIPHSQYF. The CDR3 coding sequence is TGTGCCAGCAGCTCTACATGGGCGATCCCCCACTCGCAGTACTTC.

This chain connects TRBV7-2 to TRBJ1-2, with 7 nucleotides matching TRBD1. The CDR3 spans 15 residues. Germline CDR1 and CDR2: SGHTA and FQGNSA. The V gene end was trimmed by 4 bases and the J gene end by 4 bases; junction bases not matched to a gene: 9. The CDR3 sequence is CASSSSGQETYGYTF. Here the CDR3 DNA reads TGTGCCAGCAGCTCCAGCGGACAGGAGACCTATGGCTACACCTTC.

The chain joins TRBV6-2 or TRBV6-3 to TRBJ2-5, with 8 bases identical to TRBD1. There are 12 residues in the CDR3. CDR1 and CDR2 from the germline V gene are MNHEY and SVGEGT. V trimming: 3 bases; J trimming: 7 bases; junction bases outside the gene matches: 1. In nucleotides, the CDR3 is TGTGCCAGCAGTTATGACAGGGGGACCCAGTACTTC. It specifies CASSYDRGTQYF.